This paragraph reports one TCR beta chain. The sample originates from a study of shared T cell receptors in the human thymus. This table comes from immunoSEQ multiplex PCR, and its TCRdb copy is limited to in-frame clones, with some not included. The sample yields under 700,000 clones, approximately 80% seen once. CDR3 length: 16 amino acids. Trimming at V came to 4 bases and at J to 6 bases, leaving 5 bases not matched to a gene. From germline, CDR1 is LNHDA and CDR2 SQIVND (reference sequence). The same sample was also used in a study of human thymus T cells. As reported in that work: Healthy Finnish infants undergoing corrective surgery for congenital heart defects were the donors. Resections from corrective heart surgery provided thymus tissue. Biased V and J segment usage appeared in thymus and peripheral blood.

Sample: thymocytes. The clonotype originates from a boy in the first two years of life with a congenital heart defect. This chain joins TRBV19 and TRBJ2-1; 14 positions match TRBD2. The CDR3 nucleotides read TGTGCCAGTAGTACCCGGACTAGCGGGAGGATCAATGAGCAGTTCTTC. Translation: CASSTRTSGRINEQFF.